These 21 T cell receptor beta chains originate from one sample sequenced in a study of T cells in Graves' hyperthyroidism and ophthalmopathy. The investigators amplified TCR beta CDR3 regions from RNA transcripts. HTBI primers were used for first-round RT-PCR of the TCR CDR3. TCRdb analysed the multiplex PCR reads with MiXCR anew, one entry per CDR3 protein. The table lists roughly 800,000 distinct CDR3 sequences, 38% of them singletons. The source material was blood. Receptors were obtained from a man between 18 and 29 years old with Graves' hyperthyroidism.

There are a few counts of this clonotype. CDR3 DNA: TGCAGTGCTAGGGGACTTCAGGAATACGGCTACACCTTC. This sequence encodes CSARGLQEYGYTF. The chain recombines TRBV20-1 with TRBJ1-2; TRBD1 might be the D (5 bases). Trimming cost V 3 bases and J 8 bases, with 16 bases left between them. This CDR3 has 13 residues. Germline values: CDR1 DFQATT, CDR2 SNEGSKA (reference sequence).

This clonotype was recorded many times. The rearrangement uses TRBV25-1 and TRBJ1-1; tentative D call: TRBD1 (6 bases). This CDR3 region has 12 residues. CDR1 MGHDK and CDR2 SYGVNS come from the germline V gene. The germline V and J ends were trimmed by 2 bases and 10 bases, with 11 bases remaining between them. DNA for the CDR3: TGTGCCAGCAGTGAAGGGGGCAGGGGAGCTTTCTTT. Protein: CASSEGGRGAFF.

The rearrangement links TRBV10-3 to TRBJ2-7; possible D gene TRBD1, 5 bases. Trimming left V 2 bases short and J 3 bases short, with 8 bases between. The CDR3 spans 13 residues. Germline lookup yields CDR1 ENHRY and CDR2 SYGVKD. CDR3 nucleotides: TGTGCCATCAGTGAGACAGGCAACTACGAGCAGTACTTC. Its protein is CAISETGNYEQYF.

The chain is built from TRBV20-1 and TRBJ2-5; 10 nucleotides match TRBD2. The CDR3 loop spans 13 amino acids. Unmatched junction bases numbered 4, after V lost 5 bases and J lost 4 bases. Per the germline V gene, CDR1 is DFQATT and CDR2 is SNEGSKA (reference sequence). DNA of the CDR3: TGCAGTGCTTCTAGCGGGAGAGGAGAGACCCAGTACTTC. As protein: CSASSGRGETQYF.

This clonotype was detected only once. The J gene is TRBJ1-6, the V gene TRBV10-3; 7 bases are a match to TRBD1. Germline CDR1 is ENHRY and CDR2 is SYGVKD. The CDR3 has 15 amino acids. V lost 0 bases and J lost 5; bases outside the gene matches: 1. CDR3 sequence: CAISESTGNNSPLHF. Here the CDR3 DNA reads TGTGCCATCAGTGAGTCGACAGGGAATAATTCACCCCTCCACTTT.

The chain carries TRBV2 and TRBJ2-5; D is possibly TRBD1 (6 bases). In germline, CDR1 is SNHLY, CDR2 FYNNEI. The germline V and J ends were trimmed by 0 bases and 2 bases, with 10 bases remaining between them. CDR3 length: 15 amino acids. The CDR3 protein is CASSEAWTAQETQYF. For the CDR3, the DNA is TGTGCCAGCAGTGAAGCGTGGACAGCTCAAGAGACCCAGTACTTC. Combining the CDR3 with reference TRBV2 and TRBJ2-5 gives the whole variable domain EPEVTQTPSHQVTQMGQEVILRCVPISNHLYFYWYRQILGQKVEFLVSFYNNEISEKSEIFDDQFSVERPDGSNFTLKIRSTKLEDSAMYFCASSEAWTAQETQYFGPGTRLLVL.

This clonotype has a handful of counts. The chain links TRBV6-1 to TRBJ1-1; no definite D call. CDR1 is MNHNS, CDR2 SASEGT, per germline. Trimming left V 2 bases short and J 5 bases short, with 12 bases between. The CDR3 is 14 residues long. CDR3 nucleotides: TGTGCCAGCAGTGAACTCGGACCGGGAACTGAAGCTTTCTTT. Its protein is CASSELGPGTEAFF.

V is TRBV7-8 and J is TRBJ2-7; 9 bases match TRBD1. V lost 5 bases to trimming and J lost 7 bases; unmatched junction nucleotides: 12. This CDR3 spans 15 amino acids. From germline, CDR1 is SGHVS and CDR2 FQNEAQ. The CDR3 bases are TGTGCCAGCAGCCCCAGGACAGGGGAATGGGTGGAGCAGTACTTC. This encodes CASSPRTGEWVEQYF. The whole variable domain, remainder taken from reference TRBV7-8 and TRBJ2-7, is GAGVSQSPRYKVAKRGQDVALRCDPISGHVSLFWYQQALGQGPEFLTYFQNEAQLDKSGLPSDRFFAERPEGSVSTLKIQRTQQEDSAVYLCASSPRTGEWVEQYFGPGTRLTVT.

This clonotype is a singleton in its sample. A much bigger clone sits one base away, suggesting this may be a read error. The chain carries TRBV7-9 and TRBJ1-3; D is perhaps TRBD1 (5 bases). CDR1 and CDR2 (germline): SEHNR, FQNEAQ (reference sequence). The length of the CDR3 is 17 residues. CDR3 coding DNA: TGTGCCGGCAGCTTAGCGCTCAGCGGGGCGTCGGGAAACACCATATATTTT. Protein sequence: CAGSLALSGASGNTIYF.

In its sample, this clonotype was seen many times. The CDR3 DNA sequence: TGCAGCGTTGAGGCCAATAACTATGGCTACACCTTC. Translating it yields CSVEANNYGYTF. This chain uses TRBV29-1 with TRBJ1-2; D unclear. Germline lookup yields CDR1 SQVTM and CDR2 ANQGSEA. The V end lost 3 bases, the J end lost 1 base, and 6 bases lay between the germline ends. The CDR3 runs to 12 residues.

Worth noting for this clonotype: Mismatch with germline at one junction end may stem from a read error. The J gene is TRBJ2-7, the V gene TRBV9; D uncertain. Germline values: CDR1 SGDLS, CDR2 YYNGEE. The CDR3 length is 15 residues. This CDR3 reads CASGVGNVGRYEQYF. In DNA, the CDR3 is TGTGCCAGCGGCGTAGGGAACGTAGGCCGCTACGAGCAGTACTTC.

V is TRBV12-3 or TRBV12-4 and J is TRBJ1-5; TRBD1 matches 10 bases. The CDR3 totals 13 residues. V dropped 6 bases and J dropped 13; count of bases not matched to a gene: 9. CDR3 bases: TGTGCCAGCAGGGGGACAGGGGATAGCAATCAGCATTTT. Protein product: CASRGTGDSNQHF.

CDR3 loop: CASSLTGQGPGNTIYF. CDR3 DNA sequence: TGTGCCAGCAGCTTAACGGGACAGGGACCTGGAAACACCATATATTTT. V is TRBV7-3 and J is TRBJ1-3, with 9 positions matching TRBD1. Germline CDR1 and CDR2: SGHTA and FQGTGA. Unmatched junction bases numbered 2, after V lost 0 bases and J lost 2 bases. The CDR3 is 16 residues long.

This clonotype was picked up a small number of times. CDR3 sequence (DNA): TGTGCCAGTAGTCCGACTGATCTTAGGAGAGGAGCTTTCTTT. Protein: CASSPTDLRRGAFF. This rearrangement joins TRBV19 to TRBJ1-1; D unresolved. Deletions cut 5 bases from V and 10 bases from J, with 20 bases between. Per the germline V gene, CDR1 is LNHDA and CDR2 is SQIVND (reference sequence). CDR3 length equals 14 residues.

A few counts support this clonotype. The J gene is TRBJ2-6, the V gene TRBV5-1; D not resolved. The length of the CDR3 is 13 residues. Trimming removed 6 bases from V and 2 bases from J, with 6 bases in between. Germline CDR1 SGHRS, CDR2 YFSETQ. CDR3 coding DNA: TGCGCCAGCAAGCCCCCTGGGGCCAACGTCCTGACTTTC. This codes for CASKPPGANVLTF. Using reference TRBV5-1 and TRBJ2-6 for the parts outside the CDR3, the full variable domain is KAGVTQTPRYLIKTRGQQVTLSCSPISGHRSVSWYQQTPGQGLQFLFEYFSETQRNKGNFPGRFSGRQFSNSRSEMNVSTLELGDSALYLCASKPPGANVLTFGAGSRLTVL.

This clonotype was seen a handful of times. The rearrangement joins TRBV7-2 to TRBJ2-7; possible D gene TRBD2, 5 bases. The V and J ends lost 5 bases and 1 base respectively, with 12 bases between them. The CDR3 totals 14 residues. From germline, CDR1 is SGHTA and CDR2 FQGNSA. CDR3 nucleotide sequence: TGTGCCAGCAGCGAGTGGACTCGGTCCTACGAGCAGTACTTC. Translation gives CASSEWTRSYEQYF.

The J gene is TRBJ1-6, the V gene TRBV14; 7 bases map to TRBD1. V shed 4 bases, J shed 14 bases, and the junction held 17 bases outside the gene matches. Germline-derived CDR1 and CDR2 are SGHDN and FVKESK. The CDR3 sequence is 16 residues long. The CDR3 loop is CASSRIQGNYGYTLHF. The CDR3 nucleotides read TGTGCCAGCAGCCGCATACAGGGGAACTATGGCTACACCCTCCACTTT.

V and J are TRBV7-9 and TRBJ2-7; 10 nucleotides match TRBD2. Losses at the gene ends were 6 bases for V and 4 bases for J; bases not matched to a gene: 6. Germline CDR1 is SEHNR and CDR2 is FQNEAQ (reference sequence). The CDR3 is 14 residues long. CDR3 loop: CASSSPSGRYEQYF. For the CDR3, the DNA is TGTGCCAGCAGTTCTCCTAGCGGGAGATACGAGCAGTACTTC.

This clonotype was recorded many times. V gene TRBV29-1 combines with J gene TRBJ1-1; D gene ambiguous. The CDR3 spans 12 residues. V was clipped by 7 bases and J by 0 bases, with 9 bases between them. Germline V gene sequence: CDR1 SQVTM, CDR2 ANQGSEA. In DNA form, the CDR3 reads TGCAGCGCTTCCTTAGTGAACACTGAAGCTTTCTTT. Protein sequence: CSASLVNTEAFF.

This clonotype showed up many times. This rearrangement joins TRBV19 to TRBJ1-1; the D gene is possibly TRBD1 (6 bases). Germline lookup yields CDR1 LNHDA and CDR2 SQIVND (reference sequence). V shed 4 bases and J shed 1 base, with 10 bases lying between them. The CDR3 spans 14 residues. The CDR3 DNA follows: TGTGCCAGTAGTAGAAGGGGGGGGAACACTGAAGCTTTCTTT. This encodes CASSRRGGNTEAFF.

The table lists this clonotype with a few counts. CDR3 in DNA: TGTGCCAGCAGTCGACAGGGACCCCTCTACGAGCAGTACTTC. Its translation: CASSRQGPLYEQYF. The chain carries TRBV6-5 and TRBJ2-7, with 7 bases identical to TRBD1. Germline V CDR1 and CDR2: MNHEY, SVGAGI. This CDR3 has 14 amino acids. V gave up 5 bases and J gave up 3 bases; unmatched junction bases: 7.